The 14 T cell receptor beta chains below come from one sample, sequenced in a study of T cell repertoires in cytomegalovirus infection. TCRdb re-called the reads through MiXCR, storing one row per CDR3 protein. The top ten clones hold around 4.1% of a sample with about 330,000 distinct CDR3 sequences, more than 8% of them seen once. Sequencing was done on a sample of PBMCs. The origin of the receptors is a human donor in good health (CMV status not recorded). Some clones in this sample may be carry-over from other donors' samples.

V gene TRBV2 combines with J gene TRBJ2-1; possibly TRBD2 for D (6 bases). V was trimmed by 1 base and J by 7 bases, leaving 14 bases between them. This CDR3 spans 15 amino acids. Germline V gene sequence: CDR1 SNHLY, CDR2 FYNNEI. The CDR3 here is CASSEGRALSNEQFF. CDR3 nucleotides: TGTGCCAGCAGTGAAGGGAGGGCCCTTTCGAATGAGCAGTTCTTC.

In its sample, this clonotype was seen many times. This chain links TRBV5-1 with TRBJ2-5; TRBD1 is a possible D gene (6 bases). The germline CDR1 and CDR2 sequences are SGHRS and YFSETQ. V was pared by 0 bases and J by 8 bases, with 11 bases between. The CDR3 extends over 13 amino acids. This CDR3 reads CASSLDRVVTQYF. The CDR3, as DNA: TGCGCCAGCAGCTTGGACAGGGTGGTAACCCAGTACTTC.

The chain employs TRBV20-1 and TRBJ2-5; 8 bases are shared with TRBD1. Germline V lookup: CDR1 DFQATT, CDR2 SNEGSKA (reference sequence). This CDR3 is 15 amino acids long. V lost 2 bases, J lost 7 bases, and 12 bases stayed unmatched. This CDR3 is CSARQGATTKGTQYF. The CDR3 DNA reads TGCAGTGCTAGACAGGGGGCAACTACCAAAGGGACCCAGTACTTC.

This clonotype appeared a few times. V usage is TRBV20-1 and J usage is TRBJ2-4; no firm D call. CDR1 and CDR2 from the germline V gene are DFQATT and SNEGSKA (reference sequence). The CDR3 has 11 amino acids. V was cut by 4 bases and J by 11 bases, with 12 bases left in between. The CDR3 loop reads CSATPSSFQYF. CDR3 nucleotide sequence: TGCAGTGCTACACCTAGTAGTTTTCAGTACTTC.

This clonotype has at least ten counts. The chain employs TRBV6-2 or TRBV6-3 and TRBJ2-1; the D is unclear. Trimming took off 2 bases at V and 2 bases at J, with 7 bases between the two ends. Germline assignment: CDR1 MNHEY and CDR2 SVGEGT. The CDR3 extends over 14 amino acids. The CDR3, as DNA: TGTGCCAGCAGTTACGGGGTCACCTACAATGAGCAGTTCTTC. The encoded protein is CASSYGVTYNEQFF.

This clonotype showed up just a few times. The chain links TRBV7-2 to TRBJ2-7; 9 bases align to TRBD1. From germline, CDR1 is SGHTA and CDR2 FQGNSA. The V and J ends lost 4 bases and 1 base, in that order; junction bases with no gene match: 5. This CDR3 has 15 residues. The CDR3 coding sequence is TGTGCCAGCAGCTCGGGACAGGGAGAATCCTACGAGCAGTACTTC. Amino acid sequence: CASSSGQGESYEQYF.

In its sample, this clonotype was seen a few times. This chain connects TRBV30 to TRBJ1-5, with D hard to call. This CDR3 spans 13 amino acids. Germline values: CDR1 GTSNPN, CDR2 SVGIG (reference sequence). Trimming cost V 1 base and J 0 bases, with 4 bases left between them. CDR3 coding DNA: TGTGCCTGGAGTGAAGATAGCAATCAGCCCCAGCATTTT. Translating gives CAWSEDSNQPQHF.

The table lists this clonotype with many counts. The genes are TRBV4-1 and TRBJ1-4; D is possibly TRBD1 (6 bases). V gave up 4 bases and J gave up 0 bases, with 15 bases separating them. CDR3 length: 17 amino acids. Germline V gives CDR1 MGHRA, CDR2 YSYEKL. The DNA for the CDR3 is TGCGCCAGCAGCCTAAGGACAGCAGTTACAACTAATGAAAAACTGTTTTTT. It yields the protein CASSLRTAVTTNEKLFF.

The DNA of the CDR3 is TGTGCCAGCAGTTTAATCTGGACAGGGTTCTACGAGCAGTACTTC. As protein: CASSLIWTGFYEQYF. The J gene is TRBJ2-7, the V gene TRBV28; 8 bases are a match to TRBD1. Germline V lookup: CDR1 MDHEN, CDR2 SYDVKM. V dropped 2 bases and J dropped 3; count of bases not matched to a gene: 6. This CDR3 spans 15 amino acids.

The chain joins TRBV30 to TRBJ2-3, with D possibly TRBD2 on 6 matching bases. The CDR3 consists of 14 residues. V was clipped by 5 bases and J by 3 bases, with 15 bases between them. Germline V gene data show CDR1 as GTSNPN and CDR2 as SVGIG (reference sequence). In DNA, the CDR3 is TGTGCCTGGGGGCGGGGAGGTGGTACAGATACGCAGTATTTT. Residues: CAWGRGGGTDTQYF.

The chain carries TRBV15 and TRBJ2-7; 7 positions match TRBD1. The germline V gene encodes CDR1 LNHNV and CDR2 YYDKDF (reference sequence). After removal of 2 bases from V and 0 bases from J, the junction contained 7 bases not matched to a gene. The CDR3 length is 16 residues. The CDR3 DNA is TGTGCCACCAGCAGACTCAGGGGGTCGGCCTCCTACGAGCAGTACTTC. Translating it yields CATSRLRGSASYEQYF.

The V and J genes are TRBV6-8 and TRBJ1-1; weak D call: TRBD1 (5 bases). Trimming took 5 bases from V and 11 from J, leaving 18 bases between them. There are 13 residues in the CDR3. Germline values: CDR1 MNHGY, CDR2 SAAAGT. CDR3 protein: CASSTRQLGTAFF. For the CDR3, the DNA is TGTGCCAGCAGTACCCGACAGTTGGGGACGGCTTTCTTT.

A remark on this clonotype: One junction end disagrees with the germline gene, perhaps due to a read error. The chain carries TRBV4-3 and TRBJ1-2; no definite D call. CDR3 length: 14 residues. The germline CDR1 and CDR2 sequences are LGHNA and YSLEER. The CDR3 region is CTSSQVKGNYGYTF. The CDR3 DNA is TGCACCAGCAGCCAAGTCAAGGGAAACTATGGCTACACCTTC.

This clonotype appeared a few times. The rearrangement uses TRBV7-9 and TRBJ2-3; 8 positions agree with TRBD2. Germline CDR1 is SEHNR and CDR2 is FQNEAQ (reference sequence). CDR3 length: 12 amino acids. V lost 10 bases and J lost 2; bases outside the gene matches: 2. As DNA, the CDR3 is TGTGCCACCGGGGGGGCCACAGATACGCAGTATTTT. It is translated as CATGGATDTQYF.